This entry concerns a single T cell receptor (beta chain). This entry belongs to a study of blood T cell repertoires in COVID-19. Whole-study context: Whether acute or convalescent, the COVID-19 samples came from the United States, Italy and Spain. Sample material is recorded as cDNA or gDNA derived from T cells, B-cell-depleted T cells, or PBMCs.

Per the authors' pipeline: Amplified reference gene primers provided the basis for estimating nucleated cell counts. Libraries were prepared by immunoSEQ multiplex PCR; TCRdb keeps only in-frame clonotypes and omits some of them. That table furnishes V, J and clone size, whereas the DNA furnished D and trimming. The sample records approximately 16,000 clones, about 81% being singletons. The sample comprised peripheral blood. The clonotype was recovered from a man older than 75 with active or convalescent COVID-19.

The CDR3 spells CASSPQNKNTEAFF. The CDR3 DNA reads as TGTGCCAGCAGCCCACAAAACAAGAACACTGAAGCTTTCTTT. The chain links TRBV11-1 to TRBJ1-1; D not resolved. Per germline, CDR1 SGHAT and CDR2 FQDESV (reference sequence). CDR3 length equals 14 residues. Trimming took off 5 bases at V and 1 base at J, with 11 bases between the two ends.